The 19 T cell receptor beta chains below all came from one sample that was sequenced in a study of blood T cell repertoires in COVID-19. Assay: immunoSEQ multiplex PCR; the TCRdb copy retains only in-frame clones and omits some. Of roughly 140,000 clones listed, 76% are singletons. Sequenced input: peripheral blood. These receptors were taken from a woman aged 80 or over with acute or convalescent COVID-19.

The V and J genes are TRBV5-4 and TRBJ2-1; 9 bases fit TRBD2. The CDR3 runs to 17 residues. The germline gives CDR1 SGHNT, CDR2 YYREEE (reference sequence). V trimming: 10 bases; J trimming: 7 bases; junction bases outside the gene matches: 21. The DNA of the CDR3 is TGTGCCTTGACGGGTGGGCCTGGCGGGGGGGCGAGGAATGAGCAGTTCTTC. It yields the protein CALTGGPGGGARNEQFF.

The V call is TRBV19, the J call TRBJ1-2, with a possible D match to TRBD1 (5 bases). Germline V CDR1 and CDR2: LNHDA, SQIVND (reference sequence). CDR3 length: 17 amino acids. With 8 bases removed from V and 0 bases from J, the gap between germline ends came to 22 bases. CDR3 amino acids: CASRPRQKIASNYGYTF. The CDR3 nucleotides are TGTGCCAGTCGGCCACGACAGAAGATAGCCTCTAACTATGGCTACACCTTC.

The V gene is TRBV30, the J gene TRBJ1-2; D is uncertain. The V and J ends lost 3 bases and 1 base respectively, with 12 bases between them. The V gene's germline CDR1 is GTSNPN and CDR2 SVGIG (reference sequence). The CDR3 contains 14 residues. This CDR3 is CAWRRVEGNYGYTF. CDR3 sequence (DNA): TGTGCCTGGAGGCGCGTCGAGGGTAACTATGGCTACACCTTC.

The V gene is TRBV27, the J gene TRBJ2-2, with no clear D. CDR1 MNHEY and CDR2 SMNVEV come from the germline V gene (reference sequence). V was cut by 7 bases and J by 1 base, with 4 bases left in between. This CDR3 has 12 amino acids. The CDR3 DNA reads TGTGCCAGCAAGAGGAACACCGGGGAGCTGTTTTTT. Translating it yields CASKRNTGELFF.

This chain links TRBV9 with TRBJ2-3; no reliable D call. Germline CDR1 and CDR2: SGDLS and YYNGEE. V lost 7 bases and J lost 2, with 14 bases in between. The CDR3 is 14 residues long. CDR3 sequence reads: CASASQVDTDTQYF. CDR3 bases: TGTGCCAGCGCCAGCCAGGTGGACACAGATACGCAGTATTTT.

This rearrangement joins TRBV5-8 to TRBJ2-6, with D maybe TRBD2 (6 bases). The CDR3 extends over 16 amino acids. CDR1 and CDR2 (germline): SGHTS, YDEGEE. Trimming took off 4 bases at V and 2 bases at J, with 13 bases between the two ends. CDR3 DNA: TGTGCCAGCAGCACATATGGGGGGACTGGGGCCAACGTCCTGACTTTC. This codes for CASSTYGGTGANVLTF.

The CDR3 nucleotides read TGTGCCAGCAGCTTCGAGGATACGCAGTATTTT. Translated: CASSFEDTQYF. The V and J genes are TRBV6-2 or TRBV6-3 and TRBJ2-3; no clear D. V lost 6 bases, J lost 6 bases, and 7 bases lay in between. The CDR3 length is 11 residues. The V gene's germline CDR1 is MNHEY and CDR2 SVGEGT.

The chain is built from TRBV18 and TRBJ1-1, with 7 bases matching TRBD1. Germline V lookup: CDR1 KGHSH, CDR2 LQKENI. The junction had 9 bases not matched to a gene; V was cut back by 4 bases and J by 1 base. CDR3 size: 16 residues. The CDR3 nucleotides read TGTGCCAGCTCACTACCGAACAGGGGAAGGAACACTGAAGCTTTCTTT. Its protein is CASSLPNRGRNTEAFF.

This clone occurred a few times. The CDR3: CASSQDRRFLLNTEAFF. In DNA, the CDR3 is TGTGCCAGCAGTCAGGACAGGCGGTTCTTATTGAACACTGAAGCTTTCTTT. The rearrangement links TRBV6-6 to TRBJ1-1; 7 positions match TRBD1. CDR3 length: 17 amino acids. Trimming took 5 bases from V and 0 from J; bases not matched to a gene: 12. CDR1 and CDR2 from the germline V gene are MNHNY and SVGAGI (reference sequence).

This clone occurred a few times. This rearrangement joins TRBV27 to TRBJ2-5, with TRBD1 identical over 9 bases. CDR3 size: 16 residues. The V gene end was trimmed by 3 bases and the J gene end by 5 bases; junction bases not matched to a gene: 10. CDR1 and CDR2 (germline): MNHEY, SMNVEV (reference sequence). The CDR3 loop is CASSFLRTGARETQYF. For the CDR3, the DNA is TGTGCCAGCAGTTTCCTCAGGACAGGGGCCAGGGAGACCCAGTACTTC.

The rearrangement uses TRBV6-6 and TRBJ1-1; weak D call: TRBD1 (6 bases). The CDR3 runs to 14 residues. Germline V CDR1 and CDR2: MNHNY, SVGAGI (reference sequence). V was shortened by 5 bases and J by 5 bases, with 15 bases between the two germline ends. The CDR3 sequence is CASSPPPRGTEAFF. For the CDR3, the DNA is TGTGCCAGCAGTCCCCCTCCGAGGGGGACTGAAGCTTTCTTT.

The chain has TRBV11-3 and TRBJ2-1; tentative D call: TRBD2 (5 bases). The ends were cut back, 1 base at V and 7 bases at J, with 11 bases in the middle. The CDR3 length is 14 residues. Looked up from germline, CDR1 is SGHNT and CDR2 is YENEEA. The CDR3 coding sequence is TGTGCCAGCAGCTTAGGCCGGGGTTCGAATGAGCAGTTCTTC. It is translated as CASSLGRGSNEQFF.

The rearrangement joins TRBV7-6 to TRBJ2-7, with D maybe TRBD1 (6 bases). There are 15 residues in the CDR3. The V and J ends lost 4 bases and 3 bases respectively, with 16 bases between them. Germline CDR1 and CDR2: SGHVS and FNYEAQ. The CDR3 DNA is TGTGCCAGCAGCTCCGGGATGGGGGCGGGCTACGAGCAGTACTTC. This encodes CASSSGMGAGYEQYF. Together with reference TRBV7-6 and TRBJ2-7, the CDR3 gives the full variable domain: GAGVSQSPRYKVTKRGQDVALRCDPISGHVSLYWYRQALGQGPEFLTYFNYEAQQDKSGLPNDRFSAERPEGSISTLTIQRTEQRDSAMYRCASSSGMGAGYEQYFGPGTRLTVT.

V usage is TRBV29-1 and J usage is TRBJ1-4, with a possible D match to TRBD1 (6 bases). Looked up from germline, CDR1 is SQVTM and CDR2 is ANQGSEA. Between the trimmed V and J ends, which lost 5 bases and 3 bases, there was a span of 19 bases. The CDR3 spans 16 residues. CDR3: CSVCTTTGHPNEKLFF. In DNA form, the CDR3 reads TGCAGCGTTTGCACTACTACGGGACACCCTAATGAAAAACTGTTTTTT.

This chain joins TRBV7-2 and TRBJ1-5; D is ambiguous. The CDR3 is 15 residues long. Between the trimmed V and J ends, which lost 5 bases and 1 base, there was a span of 12 bases. The germline V gene has CDR1 SGHTA and CDR2 FQGNSA. The CDR3 here is CASSPPGLSNQPQHF. For the CDR3, the DNA is TGTGCCAGCAGCCCACCGGGGTTGAGCAATCAGCCCCAGCATTTT.

The chain carries TRBV7-7 and TRBJ2-7; no firm D call. The germline CDR1 and CDR2 sequences are SSHAT and FNYEAQ (reference sequence). V was trimmed by 5 bases and J by 6 bases, leaving 14 bases between them. The CDR3 consists of 13 residues. The CDR3 protein is CASSLSDSGEQYF. CDR3 DNA: TGTGCCAGCAGCCTCAGCGATTCGGGCGAGCAGTACTTC.

J is TRBJ2-7 and V is TRBV21-1; the table's TRBD1 call for D was not verified on the DNA. TRBV21-1 is described as a pseudogene. This CDR3 has 20 residues. CDR3 loop: CASSKVKRQERVRGSYEQYF. The CDR3 DNA reads TGTGCCAGCAGCAAAGTGAAACGACAGGAAAGAGTCCGGGGCTCCTACGAGCAGTACTTC.

The chain links TRBV19 to TRBJ1-5, with a tentative D call TRBD1 (5 bases). The CDR3 runs 15 residues. Germline CDR1 reads LNHDA; CDR2 reads SQIVND (reference sequence). V shed 1 base and J shed 0 bases, with 7 bases lying between them. CDR3 in amino acids: CASSIGGDSNQPQHF. The CDR3 DNA reads TGTGCCAGTAGTATAGGGGGGGATAGCAATCAGCCCCAGCATTTT. Full variable domain (outside the CDR3, taken from reference TRBV19 and TRBJ1-5): DGGITQSPKYLFRKEGQNVTLSCEQNLNHDAMYWYRQDPGQGLRLIYYSQIVNDFQKGDIAEGYSVSREKKESFPLTVTSAQKNPTAFYLCASSIGGDSNQPQHFGDGTRLSIL.

The chain recombines TRBV11-2 with TRBJ2-1; TRBD2 agrees at 10 bases. Per germline, CDR1 SGHAT and CDR2 FQNNGV. This CDR3 spans 15 amino acids. J lost 3 bases, V lost 5 bases, and 4 bases had no gene match. CDR3 amino acids: CASSLAGVLYNEQFF. In DNA, the CDR3 is TGTGCCAGCAGCCTAGCGGGGGTTCTCTACAATGAGCAGTTCTTC.